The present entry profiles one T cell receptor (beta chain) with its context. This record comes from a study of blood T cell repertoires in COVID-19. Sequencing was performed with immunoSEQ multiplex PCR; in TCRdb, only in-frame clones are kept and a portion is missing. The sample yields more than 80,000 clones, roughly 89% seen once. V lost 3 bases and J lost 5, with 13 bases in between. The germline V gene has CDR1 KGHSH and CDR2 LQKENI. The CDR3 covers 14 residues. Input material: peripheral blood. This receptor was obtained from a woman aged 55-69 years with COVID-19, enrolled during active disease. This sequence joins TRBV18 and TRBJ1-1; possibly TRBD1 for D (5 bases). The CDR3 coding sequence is TGTGCCAGCTCACCTGACAGTGGAAAGACTGAAGCTTTCTTT. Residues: CASSPDSGKTEAFF.